The 8 T cell receptor beta chains in this list originate from one sample, sequenced in a study of CD8 T cells in ankylosing spondylitis. Study outcomes and limitations: In ankylosing spondylitis blood, a motif of roughly eight highly homologous TCR beta variants appeared characteristic.

Which antigens these TCRs recognize remains unknown. TCRdb re-called the 5' RACE reads through MiXCR, storing one row per CDR3 protein. The sample holds 750,000 to 850,000 distinct CDR3 sequences, about an eighth seen once. Sequencing was carried out using blood, either unsorted or a sorted T cell fraction (not recorded which). The origin of the receptors is a male donor with ankylosing spondylitis.

This clonotype was seen a handful of times. The V gene is TRBV7-2, the J gene TRBJ1-2; D ambiguous. The CDR3 is made up of 14 amino acids. Trimming pared 2 bases from V and 2 bases from J, leaving 9 bases between. CDR1 is SGHTA, CDR2 FQGNSA, per germline. Here the CDR3 DNA reads TGTGCCAGCAGCTTAAAAAGCGGGAACTATGGCTACACCTTC. Encoded protein: CASSLKSGNYGYTF. Full variable domain (remainder filled in from reference TRBV7-2 and TRBJ1-2): GAGVSQSPSNKVTEKGKDVELRCDPISGHTALYWYRQSLGQGLEFLIYFQGNSAPDKSGLPSDRFSAERTGGSVSTLTIQRTQQEDSAVYLCASSLKSGNYGYTFGSGTRLTVV.

The V and J genes are TRBV30 and TRBJ1-6; D ambiguous. Germline V gives CDR1 GTSNPN, CDR2 SVGIG (reference sequence). There are 14 residues in the CDR3. V was cut by 0 bases and J by 15 bases, with 18 bases left in between. The CDR3 sequence: CAWSVFRQAPHLHF. The CDR3 DNA reads TGTGCCTGGAGTGTATTCCGGCAGGCCCCTCACCTCCACTTT.

This clonotype was recorded many times. V and J are TRBV29-1 and TRBJ2-3; 13 nucleotides line up with TRBD2. With V trimmed by 1 base and J by 0 bases, 4 bases remained unmatched. Looked up from germline, CDR1 is SQVTM and CDR2 is ANQGSEA. The CDR3 consists of 17 residues. The CDR3 loop is CSVEGTSGGTSTDTQYF. In DNA form, the CDR3 reads TGCAGCGTTGAAGGGACTAGCGGGGGAACTAGCACAGATACGCAGTATTTT.

The chain combines TRBV6-1 with TRBJ2-7; 7 bases line up with TRBD1. The trim removed 6 bases at V and 2 bases at J, leaving 13 bases unmatched. The CDR3 extends over 16 amino acids. Germline lookup yields CDR1 MNHNS and CDR2 SASEGT. The CDR3 DNA is TGTGCCAGCAGCCCTTTCTGGACAGGTTCAACCTACGAGCAGTACTTC. As protein: CASSPFWTGSTYEQYF.

The J gene is TRBJ1-6, the V gene TRBV4-2, with TRBD1 identical over 8 bases. Trimming at V came to 3 bases and at J to 9 bases, leaving 13 bases not matched to a gene. The CDR3 runs 17 residues. From germline, CDR1 is LGHNA and CDR2 YNFKEQ. For the CDR3, the DNA is TGTGCCAGCAGCCAGGGGACAGGAGGGGGACTAGGTTCACCCCTCCACTTT. It yields the protein CASSQGTGGGLGSPLHF.

The V gene is TRBV11-2, the J gene TRBJ1-6; D gene uncertain. The CDR3 has 17 amino acids. CDR1 and CDR2 from the germline V gene are SGHAT and FQNNGV. V was shortened by 6 bases and J by 13 bases, with 28 bases between the two germline ends. The chain's CDR3 is CASRTQRGTGGPLPLHF. Written as DNA, the CDR3 is TGTGCCAGCAGAACCCAACGGGGAACGGGAGGCCCACTCCCCCTCCACTTT.

This chain links TRBV28 with TRBJ2-3; D is unclear. This CDR3 comprises 14 residues. The germline V and J ends were trimmed by 6 bases and 2 bases, with 12 bases remaining between them. The V gene's germline CDR1 is MDHEN and CDR2 SYDVKM. DNA for the CDR3: TGTGCCAGCAGGCCTTACCGGTTCACAGATACGCAGTATTTT. It encodes CASRPYRFTDTQYF. Using reference TRBV28 and TRBJ2-3 for the parts outside the CDR3, the full variable domain is DVKVTQSSRYLVKRTGEKVFLECVQDMDHENMFWYRQDPGLGLRLIYFSYDVKMKEKGDIPEGYSVSREKKERFSLILESASTNQTSMYLCASRPYRFTDTQYFGPGTRLTVL.

This clonotype was counted many times. The chain carries TRBV29-1 and TRBJ2-3; 10 nucleotides agree with TRBD1. There are 14 residues in the CDR3. Germline CDR1 reads SQVTM; CDR2 reads ANQGSEA. Unmatched junction bases numbered 7, after V lost 6 bases and J lost 4 bases. Here the CDR3 reads CSVDRDRGSDTQYF. DNA for the CDR3: TGCAGCGTAGACCGGGACAGGGGATCAGATACGCAGTATTTT.